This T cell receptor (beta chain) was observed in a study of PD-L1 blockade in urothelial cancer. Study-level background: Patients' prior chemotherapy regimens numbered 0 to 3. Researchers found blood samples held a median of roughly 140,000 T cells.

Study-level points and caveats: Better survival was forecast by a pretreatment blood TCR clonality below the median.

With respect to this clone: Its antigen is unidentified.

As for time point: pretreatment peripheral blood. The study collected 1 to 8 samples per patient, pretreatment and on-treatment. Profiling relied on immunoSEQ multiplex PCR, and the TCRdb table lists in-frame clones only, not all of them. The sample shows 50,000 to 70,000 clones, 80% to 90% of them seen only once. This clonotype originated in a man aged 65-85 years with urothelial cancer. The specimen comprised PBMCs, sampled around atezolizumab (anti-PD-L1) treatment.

The CDR3 protein is CASSVPRDRVSGANVLTF. CDR3 in DNA: TGTGCCAGCAGCGTCCCCCGAGACAGGGTGTCTGGGGCCAACGTCCTGACTTTC. The chain is built from TRBV9 and TRBJ2-6; 7 nucleotides agree with TRBD1. Trimming cost V 2 bases and J 1 base; bases outside gene matches: 9. The CDR3 totals 18 residues. Germline lookup yields CDR1 SGDLS and CDR2 YYNGEE.